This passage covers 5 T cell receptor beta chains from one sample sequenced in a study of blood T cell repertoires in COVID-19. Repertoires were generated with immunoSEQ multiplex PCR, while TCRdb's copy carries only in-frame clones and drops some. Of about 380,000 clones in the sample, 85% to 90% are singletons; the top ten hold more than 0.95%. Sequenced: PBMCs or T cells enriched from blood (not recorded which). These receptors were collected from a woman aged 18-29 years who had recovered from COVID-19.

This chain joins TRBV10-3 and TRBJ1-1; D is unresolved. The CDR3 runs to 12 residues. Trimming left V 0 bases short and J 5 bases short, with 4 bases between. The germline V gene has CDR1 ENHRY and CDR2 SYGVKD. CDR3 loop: CAISESHTEAFF. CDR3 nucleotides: TGTGCCATCAGTGAGTCCCATACTGAAGCTTTCTTT.

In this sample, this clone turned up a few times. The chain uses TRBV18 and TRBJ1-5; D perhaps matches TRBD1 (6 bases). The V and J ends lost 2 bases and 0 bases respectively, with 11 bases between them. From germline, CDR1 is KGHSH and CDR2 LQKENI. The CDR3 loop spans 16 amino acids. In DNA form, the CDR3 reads TGTGCCAGCTCACCAGGGACACCATATAGCAATCAGCCCCAGCATTTT. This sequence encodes CASSPGTPYSNQPQHF.

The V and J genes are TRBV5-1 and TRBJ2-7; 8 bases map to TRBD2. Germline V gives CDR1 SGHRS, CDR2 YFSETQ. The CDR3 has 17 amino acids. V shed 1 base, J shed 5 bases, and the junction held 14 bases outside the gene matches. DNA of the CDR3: TGCGCCAGCAGCTTGTGGCGGGAGGTCGACGGGACTGACGAGCAGTACTTC. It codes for CASSLWREVDGTDEQYF.

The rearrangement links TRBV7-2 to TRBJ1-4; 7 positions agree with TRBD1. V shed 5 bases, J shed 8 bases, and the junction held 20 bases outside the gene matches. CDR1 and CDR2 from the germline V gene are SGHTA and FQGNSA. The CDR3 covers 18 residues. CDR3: CASSRLRGLTGVREKLFF. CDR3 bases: TGTGCCAGCAGCCGTCTTAGGGGGCTGACAGGAGTACGGGAAAAACTGTTTTTT.

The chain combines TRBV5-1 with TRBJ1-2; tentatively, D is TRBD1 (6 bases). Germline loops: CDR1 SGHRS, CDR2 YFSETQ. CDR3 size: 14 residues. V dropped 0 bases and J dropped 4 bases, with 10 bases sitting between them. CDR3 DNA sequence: TGCGCCAGCAGCTTGGACAGGGTAGGCTATGGCTACACCTTC. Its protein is CASSLDRVGYGYTF.